These 5 T cell receptor beta chains came from one sample sequenced in a study of cytomegalovirus exposure and HLA in healthy donors. The PCR used 60 Vbeta and 13 Jbeta primers. Data came from immunoSEQ multiplex PCR; TCRdb stores just in-frame clones and leaves some out. In the table there are 160,000 or so clones, approximately 80% of which are singletons. Sequencing was performed on PBMCs. The source of these receptors is a woman younger than 45 in good health and CMV-seropositive.

In its sample, this clone was seen a few times. The chain combines TRBV30 with TRBJ1-6; tentatively, D is TRBD1 (5 bases). Germline V lookup: CDR1 GTSNPN, CDR2 SVGIG (reference sequence). The CDR3 runs to 15 residues. Trimming left V 0 bases short and J 5 bases short, with 11 bases between. CDR3 loop: CAWSVRGGNNSPLHF. As DNA, the CDR3 is TGTGCCTGGAGTGTACGGGGGGGTAATAATTCACCCCTCCACTTT.

The V and J genes are TRBV6-6 and TRBJ2-7; possibly TRBD2 for D (6 bases). This CDR3 is 14 amino acids long. Germline assignment: CDR1 MNHNY and CDR2 SVGAGI (reference sequence). V was cut by 2 bases and J by 2 bases, with 10 bases left in between. The CDR3 bases are TGTGCCAGCAGTTACATAGGCGGGACCTACGAGCAGTACTTC. Translated, it gives CASSYIGGTYEQYF.

J is TRBJ1-2 and V is TRBV5-6; the D is unclear. CDR3 length equals 13 residues. V lost 2 bases and J lost 0, with 5 bases in between. The germline gives CDR1 SGHDT, CDR2 YYEEEE. As DNA, the CDR3 is TGTGCCAGCAGCTTCGGAGCTAACTATGGCTACACCTTC. It yields the protein CASSFGANYGYTF.

This clone was counted once. The chain carries TRBV6-6 and TRBJ2-3, with D tentatively TRBD2 (6 bases). This CDR3 region has 14 residues. The V gene lost 4 bases and the J gene lost 4 bases, with 12 bases spanning the gap. CDR1 is MNHNY, CDR2 SVGAGI, per germline (reference sequence). CDR3 DNA sequence: TGTGCCAGCAGTTGGAGGGATCAGGCAGATACGCAGTATTTT. Its protein product is CASSWRDQADTQYF.

On this clone itself: Here the CDR3 omits its conserved ending phenylalanine or tryptophan, so a read error is the likely source. Because the CDR3's place on the DNA is in doubt, the DNA is left out and the CDR3 is given as listed by TCRdb. The rearrangement joins TRBV10-1 to TRBJ1-2; TRBD1, the D gene given by the table, was not confirmed from the DNA. Termini included, the CDR3 measures 9 amino acids. Germline lookup yields CDR1 WNHNN and CDR2 SYGVQD (reference sequence). The CDR3 protein is CASRGQGGL.